Described below is a single T cell receptor beta chain sequence and its context. These data belong to a study of blood T cell repertoires in COVID-19. As for the study in general: Both acute and convalescent COVID-19 samples were obtained from the United States, Italy and Spain. From T cells, B-cell-depleted T cells, or PBMCs came the material, which was cDNA or gDNA.

TCRdb keeps only in-frame clones here, not all; method: immunoSEQ multiplex PCR. The sample holds about half a million clones, roughly nine tenths seen once. The germline CDR1 and CDR2 sequences are GTSNPN and SVGIG (reference sequence). V lost 5 bases, J lost 0 bases, and 17 bases lay in between. This CDR3 is 16 amino acids long. The receptor comes from an older woman who had recovered from COVID-19. Material: PBMCs or T cells enriched from blood (not recorded which). The chain recombines TRBV30 with TRBJ1-3; maybe TRBD1 (6 bases). CDR3 DNA sequence: TGTGCCTGGGCCAACGACAGGCGACCCTCTGGAAACACCATATATTTT. Its translation: CAWANDRRPSGNTIYF. The full variable domain, completed using reference TRBV30 and TRBJ1-3, is SQTIHQWPATLVQPVGSPLSLECTVEGTSNPNLYWYRQAAGRGLQLLFYSVGIGQISSEVPQNLSASRPQDRQFILSSKKLLLSDSGFYLCAWANDRRPSGNTIYFGEGSWLTVV.